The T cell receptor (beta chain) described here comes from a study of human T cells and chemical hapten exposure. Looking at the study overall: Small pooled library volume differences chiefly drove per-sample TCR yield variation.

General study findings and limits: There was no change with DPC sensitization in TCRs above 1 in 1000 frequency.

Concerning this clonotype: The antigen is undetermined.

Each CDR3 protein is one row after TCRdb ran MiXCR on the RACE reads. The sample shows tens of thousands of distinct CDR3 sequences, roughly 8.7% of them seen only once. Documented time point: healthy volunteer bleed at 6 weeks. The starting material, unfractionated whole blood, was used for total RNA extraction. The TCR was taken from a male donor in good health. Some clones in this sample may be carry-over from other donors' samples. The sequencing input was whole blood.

CDR3 in amino acids: CSARDPRQGHEKLFF. The CDR3 nucleotides read TGCAGTGCTAGAGATCCGAGGCAGGGCCATGAAAAACTGTTTTTT. The chain couples TRBV20-1 to TRBJ1-4; possible D gene TRBD1, 5 bases. CDR3 length equals 15 residues. The V and J ends lost 0 bases and 6 bases respectively, with 14 bases between them. Germline CDR1 reads DFQATT; CDR2 reads SNEGSKA (reference sequence).